Detailed here is one T cell receptor (beta chain). As yet, its antigen is unknown. The time point here: recipient sample about 28 days before transplant, after cytoreduction. Recipients were bled about 28 days pretransplant and at posttransplant days 30, 100, 180. The V end was cut by 4 bases, the J end by 5 bases, with 9 bases between. Per germline, CDR1 MNHEY and CDR2 SVGAGI. The CDR3 runs 13 residues. This sample stems from a study of T cell clonotyping in hematopoietic cell transplantation. This table comes from immunoSEQ multiplex PCR, and its TCRdb copy is limited to in-frame clones, with some not included. The sample lists 35,000 to 45,000 clones, 85% to 95% occurring once. Study observations and caveats: After transplant, recipient diversity fell while pathologically expanded clonotypes grew through day 180. Higher Inverse Simpson Index values in graft donor and pretransplant recipient predicted broader posttransplant TCR diversity. No sorting was done, leaving CD4 and CD8 contributions mixed.

The chain uses TRBV6-5 and TRBJ2-1; D is perhaps TRBD2 (5 bases). The sequencing here drew on peripheral blood mononuclear cells, taken before stem cell transplant. The receptor comes from a man aged 40-49 years with chronic myeloid leukemia. Some clones in this sample may be carry-over from other donors' samples. The CDR3 here is CASSSGIHNEQFF. As DNA, the CDR3 is TGTGCCAGCAGTTCCGGGATCCACAATGAGCAGTTCTTC.